This TCR beta chain was recovered during a study of T cell changes during pregnancy in multiple sclerosis. Only in-frame clones appear in the TCRdb table, and some are missing; sequencing was by immunoSEQ multiplex PCR. The sample lists some 45,000 clones, 70% to 90% seen once, with 0.9% in the top ten. The V gene end was trimmed by 5 bases and the J gene end by 8 bases; junction bases not matched to a gene: 11. The CDR3 totals 14 residues. The germline CDR1 and CDR2 sequences are MNHEY and SMNVEV (reference sequence). The TCR was taken from a female donor with multiple sclerosis, enrolled in a pregnancy study. The specimen was CD4+ T cells from peripheral blood mononuclear cells, collected after pregnancy. V is TRBV27 and J is TRBJ1-2; 7 bases map to TRBD1. The CDR3 region has the DNA TGTGCCAGCAGTCTCGACAGGGAATCTAGCGGCTACACCTTC. It encodes CASSLDRESSGYTF.